The 24 T cell receptor beta chains reported below all come from one sample, sequenced in a study of blood T cell repertoires in COVID-19. Here immunoSEQ multiplex PCR was the method, and the copy in TCRdb shows in-frame clones only, minus some. Counted here are tens of thousands of clones, roughly 90% occurring once; the ten biggest clones make up approximately 4%. Source material: peripheral blood. The receptors were sampled from a human donor in a cohort sampled during active COVID-19.

The CDR3 here is CASTLIAEAFF. The DNA for the CDR3 is TGTGCCAGCACCCTAATAGCTGAAGCTTTCTTT. This chain links TRBV6-5 with TRBJ1-1, with D unresolved. The CDR3 has 11 residues. The germline CDR1 and CDR2 sequences are MNHEY and SVGAGI. Trimming took 7 bases from V and 6 from J, leaving 9 bases between them.

This clone was counted a single time. This chain joins TRBV27 and TRBJ2-3; 11 nucleotides align to TRBD2. In germline, CDR1 is MNHEY, CDR2 SMNVEV (reference sequence). The CDR3 has 18 residues. V shed 9 bases and J 0 bases; nucleotides not matched to a gene: 14. CDR3 residues: CASSFTSGSLPSTDTQYF. Here the CDR3 DNA reads TGTGCCAGTTCATTTACTAGCGGGAGTTTACCTAGCACAGATACGCAGTATTTT.

The chain has TRBV7-9 and TRBJ1-2, with D possibly TRBD1 on 6 matching bases. CDR1 SEHNR and CDR2 FQNEAQ come from the germline V gene (reference sequence). The CDR3 runs 12 residues. The germline V and J ends were trimmed by 5 bases and 4 bases, with 8 bases remaining between them. The CDR3 loop is CASSPDSYGYTF. The CDR3 DNA reads TGTGCCAGCAGCCCGGACAGCTATGGCTACACCTTC. Full variable domain (remainder filled in from reference TRBV7-9 and TRBJ1-2): DTGVSQNPRHKITKRGQNVTFRCDPISEHNRLYWYRQTLGQGPEFLTYFQNEAQLEKSRLLSDRFSAERPKGSFSTLEIQRTEQGDSAMYLCASSPDSYGYTFGSGTRLTVV.

This chain joins TRBV7-2 and TRBJ2-3, with TRBD1 identical over 10 bases. The germline gives CDR1 SGHTA, CDR2 FQGNSA. The trim removed 5 bases at V and 3 bases at J, leaving 5 bases unmatched. CDR3 size: 15 residues. CDR3 nucleotide sequence: TGTGCCAGCAGCGAGGACAGGGGGTCAACAGATACGCAGTATTTT. The encoded protein is CASSEDRGSTDTQYF. The whole variable domain, remainder taken from reference TRBV7-2 and TRBJ2-3, is GAGVSQSPSNKVTEKGKDVELRCDPISGHTALYWYRQSLGQGLEFLIYFQGNSAPDKSGLPSDRFSAERTGGSVSTLTIQRTQQEDSAVYLCASSEDRGSTDTQYFGPGTRLTVL.

The V gene is TRBV10-2, the J gene TRBJ1-4; D call uncertain. Trimming took 7 bases from V and 8 from J, leaving 17 bases between them. The germline CDR1 and CDR2 sequences are WSHSY and SAAADI. The CDR3 consists of 14 residues. In nucleotides, the CDR3 is TGCGCCAGCACTCCAAGCCACCTCGGGGAAAAACTGTTTTTT. Translation: CASTPSHLGEKLFF.

This clone was counted between two and nine times. The V gene is TRBV5-4, the J gene TRBJ2-7, with D possibly matching TRBD1 (6 bases). This CDR3 contains 14 residues. Trimming took off 0 bases at V and 2 bases at J, with 9 bases between the two ends. In germline, CDR1 is SGHNT, CDR2 YYREEE (reference sequence). CDR3 in DNA: TGTGCCAGCAGCTTGGAGGGGACACCCTACGAGCAGTACTTC. Translation gives CASSLEGTPYEQYF.

The rearrangement joins TRBV29-1 to TRBJ2-5; TRBD2 aligns across 8 bases. Unmatched junction bases numbered 9, after V lost 5 bases and J lost 4 bases. CDR1 is SQVTM, CDR2 ANQGSEA, per germline. CDR3 length: 14 amino acids. Here the CDR3 DNA reads TGCAGCGTTTCCCACCCACTAGCGGTAGAGACCCAGTACTTC. Translated: CSVSHPLAVETQYF.

V and J are TRBV3-1 (or the pseudogene TRBV3-2) and TRBJ1-2; TRBD1 might be the D (5 bases). The V gene's germline CDR1 is LGHDT and CDR2 YNNKEL (reference sequence). This CDR3 spans 14 amino acids. V lost 1 base and J 7 bases, leaving 13 bases between the germline ends. CDR3 coding DNA: TGTGCCAGCAGCCAAGTAAAAGGGGCCGGTGGCTACACCTTC. Translation: CASSQVKGAGGYTF.

Comments on this clone: Different DNA sequences within this sample yield the same CDR3. The rearrangement uses TRBV9 and TRBJ1-2; D remains unclear. Germline loops: CDR1 SGDLS, CDR2 YYNGEE. V lost 0 bases and J lost 2, with 8 bases in between. CDR3 length: 14 residues. CDR3 loop: CASSVGGGNYGYTF. Written as DNA, the CDR3 is TGTGCCAGCAGCGTAGGAGGCGGAAACTATGGCTACACCTTC.

The chain joins TRBV30 to TRBJ2-7; 8 nucleotides agree with TRBD1. CDR1 and CDR2 from the germline V gene are GTSNPN and SVGIG (reference sequence). The CDR3 runs 11 residues. The J segment lost 7 bases and the V segment lost 7 bases, leaving 6 bases of the junction unmatched. CDR3 coding DNA: TGTGCCTTGGACAGGGCTCCGGAGCAGTACTTC. Protein sequence: CALDRAPEQYF.

The rearrangement uses TRBV5-1 and TRBJ2-7; 9 bases are shared with TRBD1. The CDR3 is 14 residues long. V dropped 2 bases and J dropped 6; count of bases not matched to a gene: 6. Germline V CDR1 and CDR2: SGHRS, YFSETQ. The CDR3 sequence: CASSFAGTGIEQYF. CDR3 nucleotides: TGCGCCAGCAGCTTCGCCGGGACAGGGATCGAGCAGTACTTC. The entire variable domain, with the rest obtained from reference TRBV5-1 and TRBJ2-7, is as follows: KAGVTQTPRYLIKTRGQQVTLSCSPISGHRSVSWYQQTPGQGLQFLFEYFSETQRNKGNFPGRFSGRQFSNSRSEMNVSTLELGDSALYLCASSFAGTGIEQYFGPGTRLTVT.

This chain connects TRBV3-1 (or the pseudogene TRBV3-2) to TRBJ2-1; 10 bases line up with TRBD1. Per the germline V gene, CDR1 is LGHDT and CDR2 is YNNKEL (reference sequence). The CDR3 spans 15 residues. The trim removed 1 base at V and 7 bases at J, leaving 4 bases unmatched. The CDR3 loop is CASSQGDRGRNEQFF. Written as DNA, the CDR3 is TGTGCCAGCAGCCAAGGGGACAGGGGAAGAAATGAGCAGTTCTTC.

The chain recombines TRBV11-3 with TRBJ2-7; D gene unclear. This CDR3 has 13 residues. V gave up 3 bases and J gave up 0 bases, with 6 bases separating them. Germline V gene data show CDR1 as SGHNT and CDR2 as YENEEA. In nucleotides, the CDR3 is TGTGCCAGCAGCTTCCCCAGCTCCTACGAGCAGTACTTC. Translated: CASSFPSSYEQYF.

The V gene is TRBV11-2, the J gene TRBJ1-1; 10 nucleotides line up with TRBD1. The CDR3 is 18 residues long. Germline V gives CDR1 SGHAT, CDR2 FQNNGV. V shed 1 base and J 0 bases; nucleotides not matched to a gene: 8. The CDR3 coding sequence is TGTGCCAGCAGCTTAGTGGTCCGACAGGGGGCGGTGAACACTGAAGCTTTCTTT. It specifies CASSLVVRQGAVNTEAFF. Based on the CDR3 plus reference TRBV11-2 and TRBJ1-1, the full variable domain is EAGVAQSPRYKIIEKRQSVAFWCNPISGHATLYWYQQILGQGPKLLIQFQNNGVVDDSQLPKDRFSAERLKGVDSTLKIQPAKLEDSAVYLCASSLVVRQGAVNTEAFFGQGTRLTVV.

This rearrangement joins TRBV9 to TRBJ2-3; D remains unclear. Trimming removed 4 bases from V and 5 bases from J, with 8 bases in between. Germline V gene data show CDR1 as SGDLS and CDR2 as YYNGEE. This CDR3 contains 12 residues. CDR3 nucleotide sequence: TGTGCCAGCAGCATCTCGGGAGATACGCAGTATTTT. This sequence encodes CASSISGDTQYF.

The rearrangement joins TRBV6-5 to TRBJ1-6, with D perhaps matching TRBD1 (5 bases). V lost 2 bases to trimming and J lost 7 bases, with 9 bases between them. The CDR3 loop spans 14 amino acids. Per the germline V gene, CDR1 is MNHEY and CDR2 is SVGAGI. Here the CDR3 DNA reads TGTGCCAGCAGTTACGGGGCGCTGAATTCACCCCTCCACTTT. Amino acid sequence: CASSYGALNSPLHF.

The J gene is TRBJ1-1, the V gene TRBV6-5; D is possibly TRBD1 (6 bases). The ends were cut back, 7 bases at V and 10 bases at J, with 13 bases in the middle. The CDR3 is 11 residues long. The germline gives CDR1 MNHEY, CDR2 SVGAGI. CDR3 DNA sequence: TGTGCCAGCAAAACAGGGACGGCAGCTTTCTTT. Translation gives CASKTGTAAFF.

The chain couples TRBV19 to TRBJ1-2, with D hard to call. The CDR3 has 15 amino acids. V lost 0 bases to trimming and J lost 6 bases, with 14 bases between them. Germline V gene lookup returns CDR1 LNHDA and CDR2 SQIVND (reference sequence). CDR3 amino acids: CASSIDSYSGDGYTF. In DNA form, the CDR3 reads TGTGCCAGTAGTATAGACTCATATTCCGGTGATGGCTACACCTTC.

V gene TRBV4-2 combines with J gene TRBJ1-4; D remains unclear. In germline, CDR1 is LGHNA, CDR2 YNFKEQ. Trimming took off 5 bases at V and 0 bases at J, with 10 bases between the two ends. The CDR3 loop spans 15 amino acids. CDR3 nucleotide sequence: TGTGCCAGCAGCTCGCGACTGTCAACTAATGAAAAACTGTTTTTT. Translation gives CASSSRLSTNEKLFF.

The chain has TRBV29-1 and TRBJ2-5, with TRBD2 matching over 9 bases. The germline V gene has CDR1 SQVTM and CDR2 ANQGSEA. J was trimmed by 10 bases and V by 6 bases; bases with no gene match: 15. The CDR3 has 14 residues. The CDR3 sequence is CSVLGGTSQGRQYF. CDR3 DNA sequence: TGCAGCGTGCTGGGAGGGACTAGCCAAGGGCGCCAGTACTTC.

The V and J genes are TRBV18 and TRBJ1-1; D call uncertain. CDR1 and CDR2 (germline): KGHSH, LQKENI. V lost 3 bases and J 1 base, leaving 12 bases between the germline ends. The CDR3 is 15 amino acids. CDR3 bases: TGTGCCAGCTCACCGCAAACGTCAGGGAACACTGAAGCTTTCTTT. Its protein product is CASSPQTSGNTEAFF.

The chain combines TRBV13 with TRBJ2-7; D unresolved. This CDR3 region has 14 residues. V lost 1 base, J lost 3 bases, and 10 bases lay in between. Germline V gene data show CDR1 as PRHDT and CDR2 as FYEKMQ (reference sequence). CDR3 protein: CASSLEVRNYEQYF. The CDR3 coding sequence is TGTGCCAGCAGCTTAGAAGTCAGAAACTACGAGCAGTACTTC.

The chain couples TRBV9 to TRBJ2-5; TRBD2 might be the D (5 bases). The CDR3 totals 13 residues. Germline lookup yields CDR1 SGDLS and CDR2 YYNGEE. Trimming removed 3 bases at V and 2 bases at J, with 8 bases between. The DNA for the CDR3 is TGTGCCAGCAGCGCCCGACTACAAGAGACCCAGTACTTC. Its translation: CASSARLQETQYF.

The rearrangement uses TRBV6-5 and TRBJ2-1; D gene unclear. The CDR3 sequence is 12 residues long. From germline, CDR1 is MNHEY and CDR2 SVGAGI. Trimming removed 8 bases at V and 4 bases at J, with 9 bases between. CDR3 nucleotides: TGTGCCAGCGGAACAGTTTACAATGAGCAGTTCTTC. This sequence encodes CASGTVYNEQFF.